This T cell receptor beta chain originates from a study of T cells in localized non-small cell lung cancer. Atypia-free lung next to the tumor was sampled at least 2 cm from its margin. Study-level results: In adjacent lung appeared a median around 55 of the top 100 tumor clones. Tumor trailed uninvolved adjacent lung in T cell clonality, which peaked there.

The data were produced by immunoSEQ multiplex PCR, yet TCRdb's version contains in-frame clones alone and is incomplete. This table holds 2,500 to 3,000 clones, over 25% found once. This CDR3 is built from 18 residues. V dropped 6 bases and J dropped 4; count of bases not matched to a gene: 18. The germline V gene encodes CDR1 LNHDA and CDR2 SQIVND (reference sequence). This clone was counted a few times. The antigen is undetermined. The sample in question was normal lung tissue next to the tumor, obtained before any cancer treatment. The chain joins TRBV19 to TRBJ2-5; 9 nucleotides match TRBD2. This clonotype originated in an older male donor with stage II lung adenocarcinoma. CDR3 residues: CASSTSFQTGTSRETQYF. As DNA, the CDR3 is TGTGCCAGTAGCACTAGTTTTCAAACCGGGACTAGCAGAGAGACCCAGTACTTC.